The 24 T cell receptor beta chains reported below all come from one sample, sequenced in a study of OX40 agonist ivuxolimab in advanced cancers. The repertoire was sequenced with immunoSEQ multiplex PCR; TCRdb's copy has only in-frame clones and lacks some. This sample has tens of thousands of clones, with about 91% found just once. The sample was CD4+ or CD8+ T cells sorted from blood, taken in a trial of the OX40 agonist ivuxolimab. Receptor source: an adult with an advanced solid tumor such as melanoma, head and neck, liver or kidney cancer.

The CDR3 protein is CASSLGGGHMNTEAFF. CDR3 DNA: TGTGCCAGCAGCCTAGGAGGGGGGCATATGAACACTGAAGCTTTCTTT. The chain employs TRBV7-6 and TRBJ1-1; TRBD1 is a possible D gene (6 bases). Germline V gene data show CDR1 as SGHVS and CDR2 as FNYEAQ. Trimming took 5 bases from V and 0 from J, leaving 16 bases between them. The CDR3 totals 16 residues.

V usage is TRBV7-6 and J usage is TRBJ2-3; TRBD1 is a possible D gene (6 bases). Trimming stripped 8 bases from V and 5 bases from J, with 23 bases between. This CDR3 has 16 amino acids. Germline CDR1 SGHVS, CDR2 FNYEAQ. The CDR3 loop is CASQSRVSGERDTQYF. As DNA, the CDR3 is TGTGCCAGCCAGTCGAGGGTATCAGGGGAACGAGATACGCAGTATTTT.

The gene calls are TRBV7-9 and TRBJ2-7; tentative D call: TRBD2 (5 bases). V lost 3 bases and J lost 4, with 16 bases in between. The CDR3 has 15 residues. Germline lookup yields CDR1 SEHNR and CDR2 FQNEAQ (reference sequence). For the CDR3, the DNA is TGTGCCAGCAGCTTTGCGTCCGGGAACGGGTACGAGCAGTACTTC. Its protein is CASSFASGNGYEQYF.

This clone has just a few counts. The chain is built from TRBV27 and TRBJ1-5; the D gene is possibly TRBD1 (5 bases). V lost 2 bases, J lost 5 bases, and 7 bases lay in between. Germline V CDR1 and CDR2: MNHEY, SMNVEV (reference sequence). The CDR3 extends over 13 amino acids. CDR3 region: CASSLTGDQPQHF. Written as DNA, the CDR3 is TGTGCCAGCAGTTTAACAGGCGATCAGCCCCAGCATTTT.

V usage is TRBV6-5 and J usage is TRBJ2-4; no reliable D call. Germline CDR1 MNHEY, CDR2 SVGAGI. Trimming removed 5 bases from V and 2 bases from J, with 10 bases in between. The length of the CDR3 is 14 residues. The CDR3 DNA follows: TGTGCCAGCAGTGGGTGGGGAACCAAAAACATTCAGTACTTC. Amino acids: CASSGWGTKNIQYF.

This sequence joins TRBV11-2 and TRBJ1-1; tentative D call: TRBD1 (5 bases). This CDR3 contains 14 residues. Germline CDR1 is SGHAT and CDR2 is FQNNGV. V dropped 9 bases and J dropped 1 base, with 15 bases sitting between them. CDR3 nucleotides: TGTGCCAGTAAACCCGTTACAGGGAACACTGAAGCTTTCTTT. Amino acid sequence: CASKPVTGNTEAFF.

The chain carries TRBV30 and TRBJ1-3; no definite D call. V was shortened by 1 base and J by 0 bases, with 7 bases between the two germline ends. Germline V gene lookup returns CDR1 GTSNPN and CDR2 SVGIG (reference sequence). This CDR3 spans 14 amino acids. The CDR3 nucleotides are TGTGCCTGGAGTGATCCCTCCTCTGGAAACACCATATATTTT. It is translated as CAWSDPSSGNTIYF. Full variable domain (remainder filled in from reference TRBV30 and TRBJ1-3): SQTIHQWPATLVQPVGSPLSLECTVEGTSNPNLYWYRQAAGRGLQLLFYSVGIGQISSEVPQNLSASRPQDRQFILSSKKLLLSDSGFYLCAWSDPSSGNTIYFGEGSWLTVV.

V and J are TRBV28 and TRBJ2-5; 7 positions match TRBD1. The DNA end is more similar to TRBJ2-7, so the J call may be wrong. The CDR3 runs to 14 residues. CDR1 MDHEN and CDR2 SYDVKM come from the germline V gene. The chain's CDR3 is CASSLFTGVVEQYF. CDR3 DNA: TGTGCCAGCAGTTTATTTACAGGGGTGGTCGAGCAGTACTTC.

In nucleotides, the CDR3 is TGTGCCAGCAGCGGGGGTGCGGCATACAATGAGCAGTTCTTC. Protein: CASSGGAAYNEQFF. The V call is TRBV9, the J call TRBJ2-1; D not certain. The ends were cut back, 3 bases at V and 4 bases at J, with 11 bases in the middle. This CDR3 region has 14 residues. Germline CDR1 reads SGDLS; CDR2 reads YYNGEE.

The chain carries TRBV28 and TRBJ2-7; D is possibly TRBD1 or TRBD2 (5 bases each). Germline CDR1 MDHEN, CDR2 SYDVKM. The CDR3 consists of 14 residues. V was clipped by 10 bases and J by 4 bases, with 20 bases between them. CDR3 region: CATHWGRDVYEQYF. The DNA of the CDR3 is TGTGCCACCCACTGGGGCAGGGACGTATACGAGCAGTACTTC.

The rearrangement links TRBV9 to TRBJ1-2; 7 bases line up with TRBD1. The CDR3 contains 15 residues. V lost 4 bases, J lost 4 bases, and 10 bases stayed unmatched. Germline V gene sequence: CDR1 SGDLS, CDR2 YYNGEE. The CDR3 DNA is TGTGCCAGCAGCCCCCCTGACAGGGCGGGCTATGGCTACACCTTC. It translates to CASSPPDRAGYGYTF.

This chain joins TRBV13 and TRBJ2-5; tentative D call: TRBD2 (6 bases). CDR3 size: 13 residues. V was shortened by 5 bases and J by 5 bases, with 12 bases between the two germline ends. Germline V gene data show CDR1 as PRHDT and CDR2 as FYEKMQ (reference sequence). CDR3: CASSPGTSETQYF. The CDR3 DNA reads TGTGCCAGCAGCCCCGGGACTTCGGAGACCCAGTACTTC.

V gene TRBV28 combines with J gene TRBJ1-5; no reliable D call. Germline values: CDR1 MDHEN, CDR2 SYDVKM. Trimming stripped 10 bases from V and 0 bases from J, with 16 bases between. CDR3 size: 15 residues. The CDR3 protein is CATRWGWNSNQPQHF. The CDR3 bases are TGTGCCACCAGGTGGGGTTGGAATAGCAATCAGCCCCAGCATTTT.

This clone was seen just once. The rearrangement joins TRBV5-1 to TRBJ2-1; possible D gene TRBD2, 6 bases. There are 15 residues in the CDR3. V lost 4 bases and J lost 4, with 15 bases in between. In germline, CDR1 is SGHRS, CDR2 YFSETQ. In DNA form, the CDR3 reads TGCGCCAGCAGCCCAACTAGCCTCTTTTACAATGAGCAGTTCTTC. Residues: CASSPTSLFYNEQFF.

V and J are TRBV19 and TRBJ2-3; 8 positions match TRBD2. The CDR3 covers 16 residues. V shed 3 bases and J 1 base; nucleotides not matched to a gene: 6. Per germline, CDR1 LNHDA and CDR2 SQIVND (reference sequence). The CDR3 reads CASSMVGAGGTDTQYF. Here the CDR3 DNA reads TGTGCCAGTAGTATGGTCGGAGCGGGGGGCACAGATACGCAGTATTTT. Using reference TRBV19 and TRBJ2-3 for the parts outside the CDR3, the full variable domain is DGGITQSPKYLFRKEGQNVTLSCEQNLNHDAMYWYRQDPGQGLRLIYYSQIVNDFQKGDIAEGYSVSREKKESFPLTVTSAQKNPTAFYLCASSMVGAGGTDTQYFGPGTRLTVL.

V and J are TRBV5-1 and TRBJ2-7; 8 bases align to TRBD2. J gave up 2 bases and V 4 bases, and 11 bases lay outside the gene matches. The CDR3 is made up of 16 amino acids. Germline V CDR1 and CDR2: SGHRS, YFSETQ. As DNA, the CDR3 is TGCGCCAGCAGCCCACGGGAGGGGCCACGGGCCTACGAGCAGTACTTC. Its protein is CASSPREGPRAYEQYF.

This clone was counted once. CDR3 DNA sequence: TGTGCCAGCAGCGACGGACTAGCGGGACCCTACGAGCAGTACTTC. Translated: CASSDGLAGPYEQYF. The gene calls are TRBV7-7 and TRBJ2-7; 12 positions match TRBD2. Losses at the gene ends were 5 bases for V and 2 bases for J; bases not matched to a gene: 4. Germline V gene data show CDR1 as SSHAT and CDR2 as FNYEAQ (reference sequence). The CDR3 spans 15 residues.

This chain uses TRBV5-1 with TRBJ2-1; 8 nucleotides match TRBD2. Germline assignment: CDR1 SGHRS and CDR2 YFSETQ. This CDR3 spans 15 amino acids. Losses at the gene ends were 1 base for V and 5 bases for J; bases not matched to a gene: 5. CDR3 coding DNA: TGCGCCAGCAGCTTGCGGGGGGGGCCGAACAATGAGCAGTTCTTC. It encodes CASSLRGGPNNEQFF.

V usage is TRBV19 and J usage is TRBJ2-7, with TRBD2 as a possible D gene (7 bases). Trimming cost V 5 bases and J 0 bases, with 14 bases left between them. This CDR3 has 15 amino acids. Germline V gene data show CDR1 as LNHDA and CDR2 as SQIVND (reference sequence). CDR3 DNA sequence: TGTGCCAGTAGTCAGAAAGGGGGGGGCTCCTACGAGCAGTACTTC. Translating gives CASSQKGGGSYEQYF. Full variable domain (remainder filled in from reference TRBV19 and TRBJ2-7): DGGITQSPKYLFRKEGQNVTLSCEQNLNHDAMYWYRQDPGQGLRLIYYSQIVNDFQKGDIAEGYSVSREKKESFPLTVTSAQKNPTAFYLCASSQKGGGSYEQYFGPGTRLTVT.

V usage is TRBV11-2 and J usage is TRBJ2-7; D may correspond to TRBD1 or TRBD2 (5 bases each). Germline CDR1 and CDR2: SGHAT and FQNNGV. The germline V and J ends were trimmed by 0 bases and 2 bases, with 14 bases remaining between them. This CDR3 contains 16 residues. The CDR3, as DNA: TGTGCCAGCAGCTTAGATTTGCAGGGACCAACCTACGAGCAGTACTTC. This encodes CASSLDLQGPTYEQYF.

The gene calls are TRBV5-6 and TRBJ2-1, with D hard to call. The germline CDR1 and CDR2 sequences are SGHDT and YYEEEE. This CDR3 contains 16 residues. V was clipped by 4 bases and J by 0 bases, with 14 bases between them. CDR3 bases: TGTGCCAGCAGCCCTGGGCTGACGGTCTCCTACAATGAGCAGTTCTTC. Amino acids: CASSPGLTVSYNEQFF.

The chain has TRBV7-2 and TRBJ2-2; no firm D call. The CDR3 length is 14 residues. V shed 5 bases and J shed 6 bases, with 13 bases lying between them. The germline V gene has CDR1 SGHTA and CDR2 FQGNSA. CDR3 bases: TGTGCCAGCAGCCCGCCGGTGGGCGCCGGGGAGCTGTTTTTT. Encoded protein: CASSPPVGAGELFF.

This clone was seen a handful of times. The chain combines TRBV6-6 with TRBJ1-2, with D perhaps matching TRBD1 (5 bases). The germline V gene encodes CDR1 MNHNY and CDR2 SVGAGI (reference sequence). The CDR3 has 14 residues. Trimming cost V 5 bases and J 6 bases, with 16 bases left between them. The CDR3 spells CASSGQGGADGYTF. CDR3 in DNA: TGTGCCAGCAGTGGGCAGGGAGGTGCGGATGGCTACACCTTC.

The V gene is TRBV9, the J gene TRBJ2-5, with D hard to call. This CDR3 spans 11 amino acids. Trimming left V 7 bases short and J 3 bases short, with 7 bases between. Per the germline V gene, CDR1 is SGDLS and CDR2 is YYNGEE. The CDR3 nucleotides read TGTGCCAGCGGTCCAGAAGAGACCCAGTACTTC. Protein sequence: CASGPEETQYF.